This T cell receptor beta chain was documented in a study of beta chain features in type 1 diabetes. Study details: Similarity in age, gender and cell yields was seen between patients and healthy donors.

Isolated RNA was reverse transcribed in full, so expressed TCRB transcripts were sequenced. Profiled with immunoSEQ multiplex PCR; TCRdb holds only in-frame clones, not every one. Of approximately 300,000 clones listed, approximately 11% are singletons. Trimming removed 4 bases from V and 1 base from J; junction bases left unmatched: 4. The CDR3 is 15 residues long. Germline loops: CDR1 SGHTA, CDR2 FQGNSA. Only a few counts were recorded for this clone. The receptor comes from a woman aged 25 to 45 in good health. This sequence joins TRBV7-2 and TRBJ2-3; 8 bases are shared with TRBD2. The sequenced sample was naive CD4+ T cells from blood. The CDR3 protein is CASSSQAGGTDTQYF. The CDR3 nucleotides are TGTGCCAGCAGCTCCCAAGCGGGAGGCACAGATACGCAGTATTTT.